This T cell receptor beta chain originates from a study of blood T cells in healthy people across ages. Findings and limits, study-wide: Naive T cell percentage showed a strong correlation with the diversity of TCR beta.

The extraction recovered at least 6 micrograms of total RNA per sample. CDR1 MDHEN and CDR2 SYDVKM come from the germline V gene. The V gene lost 3 bases and the J gene lost 3 bases, with 12 bases spanning the gap. The CDR3 contains 15 residues. A word on this clonotype: Its antigen is not known.

A second PCR, run for about 7 to 11 cycles, used a sample-barcoded 5' primer plus a J-beta primer mix. TCRdb called the 5' RACE reads again in MiXCR, with one record for every CDR3 protein. The sample consists of about 1.1 million distinct CDR3 sequences, roughly two fifths of them appearing once. The specimen sequenced was blood. The V gene is TRBV28, the J gene TRBJ1-5; D might be TRBD1 (6 bases). The sequence was obtained from a man younger than 35 in good health. In nucleotides, the CDR3 is TGTGCCAGCAGTTTCCGGGGGGCGAACAATCAGCCCCAGCATTTT. Its translation is CASSFRGANNQPQHF. The variable domain in full, with the rest retrieved from reference TRBV28 and TRBJ1-5, is DVKVTQSSRYLVKRTGEKVFLECVQDMDHENMFWYRQDPGLGLRLIYFSYDVKMKEKGDIPEGYSVSREKKERFSLILESASTNQTSMYLCASSFRGANNQPQHFGDGTRLSIL.